A single T cell receptor (beta chain) is shown here with its context. The clone's antigen remains unknown. The record has no base qualities; no much larger clone is one base away. CDR3 length: 13 amino acids, cysteine to phenylalanine. The entry retains the CDR3 DNA only, 39 bases that are in frame from base 1. V and J are trimmed by 0 bases and 7 bases, and the gene matches miss 2 bases of the junction. CDR1 SGHRS and CDR2 YFSETQ were looked up in the germline V gene. This specimen comes from a study of control samples from healthy donors and cancer patients (dated by TCRdb to 2020 to 2022). The library was produced with the immunoSEQ multiplex PCR assay. Sourced from immuneACCESS, this table was stored by TCRdb with only in-frame sequences that have V and J called. A share of the clones is absent; for the studies checked, an unresolved V gene accounts for under half, and the remainder has no known explanation. The sample table shows 150,000 or so clones, and about 90% are seen once. The ten largest account for about 7.1% of the sample.

The sample taken for sequencing was blood. This sequence was found in a young man in good health. The chain employs TRBV5-1 and TRBJ2-7, with 9 junctional bases fitting TRBD2. At the DNA level, the sequence is TGCGCCAGCAGCTTGGTTCTAGCGGGGGAGCAGTACTTC. Translated, it gives CASSLVLAGEQYF.